Listed below are T cell receptor beta chains from one sample, sequenced in a study of blood T cell repertoires in COVID-19. Sequencing used immunoSEQ multiplex PCR; TCRdb keeps in-frame clones, though not all of them. The table lists hundreds of thousands of clones, roughly nine tenths of them singletons. The sequenced material came from peripheral blood. Receptor source: a woman between 45 and 65 years old with COVID-19, enrolled during active disease. The CDR3 runs from the conserved cysteine through the conserved F or W. A D gene is named only where the DNA matches it firmly. A clone size is listed for some rows: how often the clone was seen (once, few, many), or a class if it is expanded.

len,j_gene,d_gene,abundance,v_gene,CDR3nt,CDR3aa
13,TRBJ1-1,TRBD1,-,TRBV9,TGTGCCAGCAGCGCTGACAGGGGTGCTGAAGCTTTCTTT,CASSADRGAEAFF
16,TRBJ1-5,TRBD1,-,TRBV6-6,TGTGCCAGCAGTTACTCGAGGGACAGGGGCCATCAGCCCCAGCATTTT,CASSYSRDRGHQPQHF
14,TRBJ2-1,-,-,TRBV2,TGTGCCAGCAGTGAGGCCCTAAGGGGGGGTGAGCAGTTCTTC,CASSEALRGGEQFF
15,TRBJ1-2,TRBD1,-,TRBV19,TGTGCCAGTAGTCCCTGGACAGGGGGCATGGGTGGCTACACCTTC,CASSPWTGGMGGYTF
15,TRBJ2-3,-,once,TRBV9,TGTGCCAGCAGCGTAGAGGGTCGGTGGAGGGATACGCAGTATTTT,CASSVEGRWRDTQYF
16,TRBJ2-2,-,once,TRBV21-1,TGTGCCAGCAGCACCACTCTACAGGGGGCCACCGGGGAGCTGTTTTTT,CASSTTLQGATGELFF
17,TRBJ2-3,TRBD2,-,TRBV5-4,TGTGCCAGCAGCTTGCCTAGCGGGGGGGCTAGCACAGATACGCAGTATTTT,CASSLPSGGASTDTQYF
12,TRBJ1-1,-,-,TRBV18,TGTGCCAGCTCACCGGAGGGCGTTGAAGCTTTCTTT,CASSPEGVEAFF
15,TRBJ2-5,-,-,TRBV5-1,TGCGCCAGCAGCTTGGCCCGAGGAGTTCAAGAGACCCAGTACTTC,CASSLARGVQETQYF
16,TRBJ2-2,TRBD2,-,TRBV7-9,TGTGCCAGCAGCGCCAGACTAGCGGGGGGGCCCGGGGAGCTGTTTTTT,CASSARLAGGPGELFF
14,TRBJ2-5,TRBD2,-,TRBV10-3,TGTGCCATCAGTGCTAGCGGACAAAAAGAGACCCAGTACTTC,CAISASGQKETQYF
16,TRBJ1-1,TRBD1,-,TRBV5-1,TGCGCCAGCAGCTTGGGACAGGGGGTAGGTAGGACTGAAGCTTTCTTT,CASSLGQGVGRTEAFF
15,TRBJ2-3,-,-,TRBV18,TGTGCCAGCTCACCACTCGAGGGGGTCTTGGATACGCAGTATTTT,CASSPLEGVLDTQYF
15,TRBJ1-1,-,-,TRBV5-1,TGCGCCAGCAGCCTCACGGGACATCTGAACACTGAAGCTTTCTTT,CASSLTGHLNTEAFF
16,TRBJ1-2,-,-,TRBV7-9,TGTGCCAGCAGCTTAAGTGGGGCAGTGAAGTTCTATGGCTACACCTTC,CASSLSGAVKFYGYTF
15,TRBJ2-1,TRBD2,-,TRBV24-1,TGTGCCACCAGTGATAGTAGCGGGGGGAGGGGTGAGCAGTTCTTC,CATSDSSGGRGEQFF
17,TRBJ2-7,-,-,TRBV27,TGTGCCAGCAGTTTATCCGTACAGGGAAGCCTCTCCTACGAGCAGTACTTC,CASSLSVQGSLSYEQYF
14,TRBJ1-4,TRBD1,-,TRBV5-1,TGCGCCAGCAGCTCCGGACAGGGTGGTGAAAAACTGTTTTTT,CASSSGQGGEKLFF
15,TRBJ2-1,-,-,TRBV10-3,TGTGCCATCAGTGAGACAGGGAGCTCCTACAATGAGCAGTTCTTC,CAISETGSSYNEQFF
15,TRBJ2-5,-,-,TRBV6-1,TGTGCCAGCAGTGAAGTCTCGGGGGGCGGGGTGACCCAGTACTTC,CASSEVSGGGVTQYF
17,TRBJ2-5,-,-,TRBV21-1,TGTGCCAGCAGCAAAGCCGACCAGGGCCAACACAAAGAGACCCAGTACTTC,CASSKADQGQHKETQYF
14,TRBJ1-2,-,-,TRBV30,TGTGCCTGGACGAGGTCAGGGGCCGTGGGTGGCTACACCTTC,CAWTRSGAVGGYTF
14,TRBJ2-7,-,few,TRBV6-5,TGTGCCAGCAGGTACGGTGGCAACTCCTACGAGCAGTACTTC,CASRYGGNSYEQYF
11,TRBJ1-1,-,-,TRBV20-1,TGCAGTGGCTATTTGAACACTGAAGCTTTCTTT,CSGYLNTEAFF
15,TRBJ1-1,TRBD1,-,TRBV9,TGTGCCAGCAGCGTAACAATCGGGACAGGGGCTGAAGCTTTCTTT,CASSVTIGTGAEAFF
13,TRBJ2-1,-,-,TRBV19,TGTGCCAGTAGTACCGGGGGTGACAATGAGCAGTTCTTC,CASSTGGDNEQFF
14,TRBJ2-7,TRBD1,-,TRBV6-4,TGTGCCACTTTCCCCGGGACAGGGCACTACGAGCAGTACTTC,CATFPGTGHYEQYF
12,TRBJ1-1,-,-,TRBV10-3,TGTGCCATCAGCCAGGAGAACACTGAAGCTTTCTTT,CAISQENTEAFF
15,TRBJ2-6,-,-,TRBV5-1,TGCGCCAGCACCATGCGGGTAGCAGGGGCCAACGTCCTGACTTTC,CASTMRVAGANVLTF
15,TRBJ2-1,-,-,TRBV15,TGTGCCACCAGCAGCGATGAGGGGGGGTTCAATGAGCAGTTCTTC,CATSSDEGGFNEQFF
13,TRBJ2-1,-,-,TRBV7-3,TGTGCCAGCAGCCGCGGGACCAACAATGAGCAGTTCTTC,CASSRGTNNEQFF
13,TRBJ1-2,-,-,TRBV2,TGTGCCAGCAGTAACAGGGCAATCTATGGCTACACCTTC,CASSNRAIYGYTF